This T cell receptor beta chain appears in the sequencing data of a study of T cells expressing NK-cell markers. The germline gives CDR1 DFQATT, CDR2 SNEGSKA (reference sequence). The CDR3 consists of 13 residues. TCRdb reanalyzed the 5' RACE reads, giving one entry per CDR3 protein sequence and no DNA. This sample contains 500,000 to 600,000 distinct CDR3 sequences. The sequence derives from a man younger than 35 in good health. V gene TRBV20-1 combines with J gene TRBJ2-5; TCRdb selects TRBD2, and the lack of DNA leaves this call unchecked. The sample was blood T cells: a sorted CD56 or NKG2C T cell subset, CD4+ or CD8+ T cells, or bulk PBMC T cells (not recorded which). The CDR3 spells CSARRADIETQYF.